This T cell receptor (beta chain) comes out of a study of T-cell memory formation after mild COVID-19. Study-level background: The two donors had largely donor-specific TCR clusters. Study-wide findings and caveats: The study found balanced CD4/CD8 in clones contracting day 15 to 85 and a CD4+ lean in later expanders.

The germline V gene encodes CDR1 SNHLY and CDR2 FYNNEI. Unmatched junction bases numbered 6, after V lost 3 bases and J lost 8 bases. CDR3 size: 14 residues. This clonotype was observed a few times. The antigen is not known. TCRdb redid the calling of the 5' RACE reads with MiXCR, one entry per CDR3 protein. The sample includes approximately 170,000 distinct CDR3 sequences, approximately 12% of them seen just once. The receptor's source is a man between 18 and 35 years old who had mild COVID-19 (a few samples of this study predate the infection). Cell type and time point are not known. What was sequenced was PBMCs or a T cell subset sorted from them (not recorded which). The chain employs TRBV2 and TRBJ2-1, with 8 bases aligning to TRBD2. CDR3 loop: CASSDQAGVYEQFF. The CDR3 DNA reads TGTGCCAGCAGTGATCAAGCGGGGGTGTATGAGCAGTTCTTC.